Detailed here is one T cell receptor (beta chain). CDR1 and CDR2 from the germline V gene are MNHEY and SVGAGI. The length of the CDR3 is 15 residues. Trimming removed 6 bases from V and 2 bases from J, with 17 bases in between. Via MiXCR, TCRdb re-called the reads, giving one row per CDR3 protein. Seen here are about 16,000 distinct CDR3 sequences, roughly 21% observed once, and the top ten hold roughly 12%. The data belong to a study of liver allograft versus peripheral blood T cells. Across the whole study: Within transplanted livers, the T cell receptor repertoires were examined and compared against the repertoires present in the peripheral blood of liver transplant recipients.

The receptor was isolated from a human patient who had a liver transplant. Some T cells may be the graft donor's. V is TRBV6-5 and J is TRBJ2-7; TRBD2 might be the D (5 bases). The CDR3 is CASRSSHEGAYEQYF. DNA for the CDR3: TGTGCCAGCAGATCTTCCCACGAGGGAGCCTACGAGCAGTACTTC.